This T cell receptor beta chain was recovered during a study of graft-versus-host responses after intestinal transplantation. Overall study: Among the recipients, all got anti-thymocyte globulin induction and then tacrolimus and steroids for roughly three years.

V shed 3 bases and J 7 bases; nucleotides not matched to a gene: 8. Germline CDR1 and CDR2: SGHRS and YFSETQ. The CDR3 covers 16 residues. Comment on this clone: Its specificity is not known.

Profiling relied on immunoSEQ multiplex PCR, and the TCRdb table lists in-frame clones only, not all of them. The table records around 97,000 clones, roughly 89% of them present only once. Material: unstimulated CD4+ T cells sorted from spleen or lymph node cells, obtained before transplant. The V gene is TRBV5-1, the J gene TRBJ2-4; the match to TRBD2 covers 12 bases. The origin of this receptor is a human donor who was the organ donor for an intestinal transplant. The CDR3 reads CASSSLTSGGRNIQYF. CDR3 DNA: TGCGCCAGCAGCTCCCTTACTAGCGGGGGGCGCAACATTCAGTACTTC. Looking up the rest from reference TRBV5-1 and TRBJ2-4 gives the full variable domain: KAGVTQTPRYLIKTRGQQVTLSCSPISGHRSVSWYQQTPGQGLQFLFEYFSETQRNKGNFPGRFSGRQFSNSRSEMNVSTLELGDSALYLCASSSLTSGGRNIQYFGAGTRLSVL.